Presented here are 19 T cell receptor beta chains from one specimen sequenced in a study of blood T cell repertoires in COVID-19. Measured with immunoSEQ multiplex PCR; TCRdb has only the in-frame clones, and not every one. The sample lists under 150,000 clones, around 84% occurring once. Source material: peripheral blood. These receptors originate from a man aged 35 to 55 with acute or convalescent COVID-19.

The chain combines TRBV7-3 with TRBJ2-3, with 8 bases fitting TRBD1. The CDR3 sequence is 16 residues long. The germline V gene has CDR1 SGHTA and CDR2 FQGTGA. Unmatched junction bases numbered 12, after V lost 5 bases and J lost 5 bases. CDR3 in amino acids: CASSPGTGQVLDTQYF. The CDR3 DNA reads TGTGCCAGCAGCCCGGGGACAGGTCAAGTCCTAGATACGCAGTATTTT.

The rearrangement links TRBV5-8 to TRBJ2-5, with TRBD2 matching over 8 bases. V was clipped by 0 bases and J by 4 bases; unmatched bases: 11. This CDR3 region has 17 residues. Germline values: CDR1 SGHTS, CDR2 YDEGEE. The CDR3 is CASSLGANGGASETQYF. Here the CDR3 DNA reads TGTGCCAGCAGCTTGGGCGCCAACGGGGGGGCCTCAGAGACCCAGTACTTC.

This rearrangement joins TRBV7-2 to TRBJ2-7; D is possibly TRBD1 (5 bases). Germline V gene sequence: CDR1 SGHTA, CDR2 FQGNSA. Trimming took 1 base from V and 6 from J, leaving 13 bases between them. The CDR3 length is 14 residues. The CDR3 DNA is TGTGCCAGCAGCTTAGACCAGGGCTCGGGCGAGCAGTACTTC. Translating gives CASSLDQGSGEQYF.

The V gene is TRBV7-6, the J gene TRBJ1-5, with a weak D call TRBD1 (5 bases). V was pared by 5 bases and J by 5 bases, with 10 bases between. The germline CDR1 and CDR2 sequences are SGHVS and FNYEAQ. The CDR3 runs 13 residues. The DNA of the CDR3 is TGTGCCAGCAGCCGACAGCCCGATCAGCCCCAGCATTTT. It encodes CASSRQPDQPQHF.

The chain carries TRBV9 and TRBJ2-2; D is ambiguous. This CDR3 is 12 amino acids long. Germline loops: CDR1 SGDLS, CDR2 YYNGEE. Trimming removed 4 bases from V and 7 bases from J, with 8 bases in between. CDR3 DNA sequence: TGTGCCAGCAGCCCCCAGGACGGGGAGCTGTTTTTT. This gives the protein CASSPQDGELFF.

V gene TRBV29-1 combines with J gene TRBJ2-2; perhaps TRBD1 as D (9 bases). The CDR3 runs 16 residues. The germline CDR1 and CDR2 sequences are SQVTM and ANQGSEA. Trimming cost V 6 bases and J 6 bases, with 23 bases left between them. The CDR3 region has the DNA TGCAGCGTCGCCCGGGGGGGACAGGGCCTGGCCGGGGAGCTGTTTTTT. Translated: CSVARGGQGLAGELFF.

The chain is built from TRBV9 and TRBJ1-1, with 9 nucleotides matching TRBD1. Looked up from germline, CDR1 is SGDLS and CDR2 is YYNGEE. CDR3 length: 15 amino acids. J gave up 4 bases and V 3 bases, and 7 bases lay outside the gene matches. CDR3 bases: TGTGCCAGCAGCGCAAGCGACAGGGGGATCACTGAAGCTTTCTTT. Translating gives CASSASDRGITEAFF.

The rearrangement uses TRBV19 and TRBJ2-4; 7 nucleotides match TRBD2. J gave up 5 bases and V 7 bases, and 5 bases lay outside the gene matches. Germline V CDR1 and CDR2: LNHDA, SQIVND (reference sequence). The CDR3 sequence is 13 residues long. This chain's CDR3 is CASTPAGENIQYF. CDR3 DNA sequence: TGTGCCAGTACTCCGGCGGGGGAAAACATTCAGTACTTC.

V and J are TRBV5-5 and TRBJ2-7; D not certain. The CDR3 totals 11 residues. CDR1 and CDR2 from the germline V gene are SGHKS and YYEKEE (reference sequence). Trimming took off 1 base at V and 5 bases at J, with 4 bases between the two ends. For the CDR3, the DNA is TGTGCCAGCAGCTTGTTCAACGAGCAGTACTTC. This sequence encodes CASSLFNEQYF.

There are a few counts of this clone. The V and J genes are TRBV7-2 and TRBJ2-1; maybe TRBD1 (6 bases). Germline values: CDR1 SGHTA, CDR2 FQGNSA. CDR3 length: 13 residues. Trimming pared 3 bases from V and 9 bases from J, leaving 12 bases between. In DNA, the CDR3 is TGTGCCAGCAGCTTGGAACAGGGTCGTGAGCAGTTCTTC. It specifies CASSLEQGREQFF. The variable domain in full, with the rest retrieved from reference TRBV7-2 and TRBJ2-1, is GAGVSQSPSNKVTEKGKDVELRCDPISGHTALYWYRQSLGQGLEFLIYFQGNSAPDKSGLPSDRFSAERTGGSVSTLTIQRTQQEDSAVYLCASSLEQGREQFFGPGTRLTVL.

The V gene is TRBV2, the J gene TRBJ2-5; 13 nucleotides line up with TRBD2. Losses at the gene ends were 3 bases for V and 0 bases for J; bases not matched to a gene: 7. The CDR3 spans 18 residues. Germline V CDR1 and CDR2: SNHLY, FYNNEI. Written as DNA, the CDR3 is TGTGCCAGCAGTGACGAACTAGCGGGGGGGCAAAACCAAGAGACCCAGTACTTC. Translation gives CASSDELAGGQNQETQYF.

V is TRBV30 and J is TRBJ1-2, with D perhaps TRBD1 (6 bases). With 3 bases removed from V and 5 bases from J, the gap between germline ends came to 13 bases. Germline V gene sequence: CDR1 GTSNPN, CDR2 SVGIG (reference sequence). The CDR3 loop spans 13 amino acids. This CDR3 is CAWSTGTQYGYTF. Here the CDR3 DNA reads TGTGCCTGGAGCACCGGGACACAGTATGGCTACACCTTC.

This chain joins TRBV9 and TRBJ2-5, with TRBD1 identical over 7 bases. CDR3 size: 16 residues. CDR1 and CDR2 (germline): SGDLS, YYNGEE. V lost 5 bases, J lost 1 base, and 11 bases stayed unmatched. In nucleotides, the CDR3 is TGTGCCAGCAGTGGACGGGACAGAGAGATCCAAGAGACCCAGTACTTC. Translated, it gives CASSGRDREIQETQYF. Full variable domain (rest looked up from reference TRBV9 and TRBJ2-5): DSGVTQTPKHLITATGQRVTLRCSPRSGDLSVYWYQQSLDQGLQFLIQYYNGEERAKGNILERFSAQQFPDLHSELNLSSLELGDSALYFCASSGRDREIQETQYFGPGTRLLVL.

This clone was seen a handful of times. The CDR3 DNA follows: TGCGCCAGCAGCCAGGATACCCGGGGACAGGGGCGCAATCAGCCCCAGCATTTT. Amino acid sequence: CASSQDTRGQGRNQPQHF. V is TRBV4-1 and J is TRBJ1-5; 10 bases match TRBD1. The germline gives CDR1 MGHRA, CDR2 YSYEKL. V gave up 3 bases and J gave up 2 bases; unmatched junction bases: 10. The CDR3 is 18 amino acids.

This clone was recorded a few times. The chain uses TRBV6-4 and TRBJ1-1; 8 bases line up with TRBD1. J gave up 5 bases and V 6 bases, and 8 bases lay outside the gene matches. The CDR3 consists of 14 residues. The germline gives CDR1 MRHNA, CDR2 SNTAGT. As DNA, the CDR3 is TGTGCCAGCAGCGCCCAGGGGGCAGGGACTGAAGCTTTCTTT. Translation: CASSAQGAGTEAFF.

CDR3 bases: TGTGCCAGCAGCTTAAAGGCAGGGTTGGAGTACGAGCAGTACTTC. This codes for CASSLKAGLEYEQYF. The chain recombines TRBV7-2 with TRBJ2-7; D is perhaps TRBD1 (5 bases). V was shortened by 2 bases and J by 4 bases, with 15 bases between the two germline ends. The CDR3 has 15 residues. Germline CDR1 reads SGHTA; CDR2 reads FQGNSA.

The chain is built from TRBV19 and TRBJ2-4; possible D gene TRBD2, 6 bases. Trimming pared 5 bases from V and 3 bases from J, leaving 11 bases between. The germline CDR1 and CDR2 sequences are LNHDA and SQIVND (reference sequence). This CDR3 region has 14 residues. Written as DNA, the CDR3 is TGTGCCAGTAGTCCTGGGGGAGGCAAAAACATTCAGTACTTC. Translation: CASSPGGGKNIQYF.

In DNA, the CDR3 is TGTGCCAGCAGGAGGGCTAGCACAGATACGCAGTATTTT. Encoded protein: CASRRASTDTQYF. The chain uses TRBV12-3 or TRBV12-4 and TRBJ2-3; TRBD2 might be the D (5 bases). This CDR3 region has 13 residues. The V end was cut by 6 bases, the J end by 0 bases, with 7 bases between.

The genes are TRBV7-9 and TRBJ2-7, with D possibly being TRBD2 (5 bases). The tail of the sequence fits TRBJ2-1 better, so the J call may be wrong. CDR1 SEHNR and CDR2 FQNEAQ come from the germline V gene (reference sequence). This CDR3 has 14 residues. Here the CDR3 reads CASSPAAATYEQFF. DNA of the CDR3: TGTGCCAGCAGCCCCGCAGCGGCGACCTACGAGCAGTTCTTC.